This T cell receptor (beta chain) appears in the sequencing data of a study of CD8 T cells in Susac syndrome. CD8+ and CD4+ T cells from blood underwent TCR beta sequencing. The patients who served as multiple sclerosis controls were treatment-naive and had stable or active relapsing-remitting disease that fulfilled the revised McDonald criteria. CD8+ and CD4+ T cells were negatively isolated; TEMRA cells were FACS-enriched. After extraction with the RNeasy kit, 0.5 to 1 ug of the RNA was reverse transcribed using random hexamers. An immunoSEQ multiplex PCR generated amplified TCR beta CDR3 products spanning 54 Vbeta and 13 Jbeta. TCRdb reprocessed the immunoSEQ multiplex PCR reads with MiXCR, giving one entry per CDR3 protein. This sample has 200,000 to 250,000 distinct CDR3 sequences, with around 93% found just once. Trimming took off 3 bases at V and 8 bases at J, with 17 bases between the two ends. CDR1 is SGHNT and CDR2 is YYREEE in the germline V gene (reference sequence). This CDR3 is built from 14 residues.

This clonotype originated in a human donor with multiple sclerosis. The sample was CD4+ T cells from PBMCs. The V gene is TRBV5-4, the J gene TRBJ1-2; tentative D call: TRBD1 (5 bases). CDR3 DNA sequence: TGTGCCAGCAGCTCCAGGGTTTCGATGCGGGGCTACACCTTC. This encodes CASSSRVSMRGYTF.